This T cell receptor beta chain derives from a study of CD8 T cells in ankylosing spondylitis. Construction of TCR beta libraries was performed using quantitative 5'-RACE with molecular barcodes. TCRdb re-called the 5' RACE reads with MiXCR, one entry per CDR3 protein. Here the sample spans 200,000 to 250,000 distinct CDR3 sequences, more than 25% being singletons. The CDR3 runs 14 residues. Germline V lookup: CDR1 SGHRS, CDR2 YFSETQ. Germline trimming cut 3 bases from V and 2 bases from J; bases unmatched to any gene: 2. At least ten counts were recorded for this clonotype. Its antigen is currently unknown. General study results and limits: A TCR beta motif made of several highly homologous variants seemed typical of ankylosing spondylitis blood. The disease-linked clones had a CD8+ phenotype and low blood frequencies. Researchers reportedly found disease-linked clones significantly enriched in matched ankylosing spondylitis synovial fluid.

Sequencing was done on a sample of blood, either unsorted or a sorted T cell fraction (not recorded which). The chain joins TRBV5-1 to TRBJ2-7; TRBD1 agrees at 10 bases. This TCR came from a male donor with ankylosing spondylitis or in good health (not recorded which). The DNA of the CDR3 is TGCGCCAGCAGCTCGGGACAGGGGACCTACGAGCAGTACTTC. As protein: CASSSGQGTYEQYF.